This is a list of T cell receptor beta chains from one sample in a study of cytomegalovirus exposure and HLA in healthy donors. Produced via immunoSEQ multiplex PCR; TCRdb's table is partial and in-frame only. This sample yields over 150,000 clones, of which about 90% are seen a single time; 5.7% belongs to the top ten. Sequencing was done on a sample of PBMCs. The receptors shown here come from a woman in her twenties or thirties in good health and CMV-seronegative. CDR3s include the opening cysteine and the closing phenylalanine or tryptophan. D genes are given only for firm matches. Clone size appears in some rows only: once, few, many, or a class for an expanded clone.

d_call,clone_size,j_call,v_call,cdr3_nt,cdr3_aa
NA,NA,TRBJ2-7,TRBV5-6,TGTGCCAGCAGCTTACCGGGGAAAAGCGAGCAGTACTTC,CASSLPGKSEQYF
NA,NA,TRBJ1-5,TRBV28,TGTGCCAGCATGTCGGGGTTCATGGGTCAGCCCCAGCATTTT,CASMSGFMGQPQHF
NA,NA,TRBJ2-2,TRBV9,TGTGCCAGCACTCCCGGACGGAAGAACACCGGGGAGCTGTTTTTT,CASTPGRKNTGELFF
TRBD2,few,TRBJ2-7,TRBV10-3,TGTGCCACCACATCTAGCGGGGACTCCTACGAGCAGTACTTC,CATTSSGDSYEQYF
TRBD2,once,TRBJ2-7,TRBV7-2,TGTGCCAGCAGCTTAGAGGGACTAGCGGGGGGCCGCGAGCAGTACTTC,CASSLEGLAGGREQYF
TRBD2,NA,TRBJ2-5,TRBV4-3,TGCGCCAGCAGCCCCCTGGGGGGGGTGTCAGAGACCCAGTACTTC,CASSPLGGVSETQYF
TRBD1,NA,TRBJ2-1,TRBV18,TGTGCCAGCTCATCCACAGGGGCCTCTAACAATGAGCAGTTCTTC,CASSSTGASNNEQFF
NA,few,TRBJ2-7,TRBV10-3,TGTGCCATCAGTGGCGGGGAGATCTACGAGCAGTACTTC,CAISGGEIYEQYF
NA,medium-sized,TRBJ2-7,TRBV30,TGTGCCTGGGGTTATGAGAACAGACCCTACGAGCAGTACTTC,CAWGYENRPYEQYF
NA,NA,TRBJ2-5,TRBV2,TGTGCCAGCAGTGACAAAGAGACCCAGTACTTC,CASSDKETQYF
NA,once,TRBJ1-1,TRBV4-2,TGTGCCAGCAGCCAAGGTCGGCAAGGGTTCTTT,CASSQGRQGFF
NA,NA,TRBJ2-5,TRBV7-6,TGTGCTTCCGAGGCTCCTCTACGCCAAGAGACCCAGTACTTC,CASEAPLRQETQYF
TRBD1,NA,TRBJ1-3,TRBV18,TGTGCCAGCTCACCAGGGGCAAGGACAGGGACGAGCGGAAACACCATATATTTT,CASSPGARTGTSGNTIYF
TRBD1,NA,TRBJ2-7,TRBV4-3,TGCGCCAGCAGCCAAGGGGTCCGGGACAGGGCACCCTACGAGCAGTACTTC,CASSQGVRDRAPYEQYF